These 6 T cell receptor beta chains came from one sample sequenced in a study of cytomegalovirus exposure and HLA in healthy donors. The PCR made use of 60 Vbeta and 13 Jbeta primers. TCRdb's copy holds only in-frame clones and misses some; the assay was immunoSEQ multiplex PCR. The table has around 150,000 clones, 77% seen once; the top ten hold around 1.3%. Specimen: PBMCs. The receptors derive from a woman between 25 and 40 years old in good health and CMV-seronegative.

The J gene is TRBJ1-4, the V gene TRBV28; unclear D gene. Germline CDR1 MDHEN, CDR2 SYDVKM. With 3 bases removed from V and 1 base from J, the gap between germline ends came to 9 bases. This CDR3 contains 15 residues. CDR3 region: CASSFPGITNEKLFF. The CDR3 region has the DNA TGTGCCAGCAGTTTCCCGGGGATAACTAATGAAAAACTGTTTTTT.

The V and J genes are TRBV5-6 and TRBJ1-1, with a weak D call TRBD1 (5 bases). The germline V gene has CDR1 SGHDT and CDR2 YYEEEE. Trimming cost V 2 bases and J 6 bases, with 11 bases left between them. There are 13 residues in the CDR3. The CDR3 bases are TGTGCCAGCAGCTTTGCCAGGGTTGCTGAAGCTTTCTTT. It codes for CASSFARVAEAFF.

CDR3 residues: CASSAEGTTNEKLFF. The CDR3 bases are TGTGCCAGCAGCGCCGAGGGTACAACTAATGAAAAACTGTTTTTT. The chain joins TRBV9 to TRBJ1-4; D unclear. The V gene's germline CDR1 is SGDLS and CDR2 YYNGEE. The CDR3 totals 15 residues. Trimming shortened V by 3 bases and J by 0 bases, and 9 bases separated the two germline ends.

Worth noting for this clone: Sequence at one end of the junction differs from germline and may be a read error. The V and J genes are TRBV27 and TRBJ1-6; 9 nucleotides match TRBD1. Germline V gives CDR1 MNHEY, CDR2 SMNVEV (reference sequence). The CDR3 runs to 13 residues. CDR3 amino acids: CASSRDRESPFHF. For the CDR3, the DNA is TGTGCCAGCAGTCGGGACAGGGAGTCACCCTTCCACTTT.

On this clone itself: Within the sample, other DNA sequences also encode this same CDR3. The chain is built from TRBV5-1 and TRBJ2-1; D possibly corresponds to TRBD1 (6 bases). The germline CDR1 and CDR2 sequences are SGHRS and YFSETQ. Trimming took off 0 bases at V and 4 bases at J, with 11 bases between the two ends. This CDR3 is built from 15 residues. CDR3 sequence reads: CASSLVTGSYNEQFF. The CDR3 nucleotides read TGCGCCAGCAGCTTGGTGACAGGATCTTACAATGAGCAGTTCTTC.

This chain joins TRBV5-1 and TRBJ2-2, with 10 bases matching TRBD1. Trimming took 4 bases from V and 0 from J; bases not matched to a gene: 12. The CDR3 has 19 residues. Germline assignment: CDR1 SGHRS and CDR2 YFSETQ. CDR3 bases: TGCGCCAGCAGCACCAAAAAAGGGACAGGGGCTACGAACACCGGGGAGCTGTTTTTT. Amino acid sequence: CASSTKKGTGATNTGELFF.